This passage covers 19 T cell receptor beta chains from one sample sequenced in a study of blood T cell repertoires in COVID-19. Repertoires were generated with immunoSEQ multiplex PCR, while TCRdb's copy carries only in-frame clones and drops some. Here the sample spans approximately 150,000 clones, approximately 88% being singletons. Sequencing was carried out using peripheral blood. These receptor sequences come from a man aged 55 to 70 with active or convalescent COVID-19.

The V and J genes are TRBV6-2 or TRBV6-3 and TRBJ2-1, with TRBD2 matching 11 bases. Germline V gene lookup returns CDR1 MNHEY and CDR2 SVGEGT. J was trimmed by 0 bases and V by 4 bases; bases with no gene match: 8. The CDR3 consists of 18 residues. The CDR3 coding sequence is TGTGCCAGCAGTTGGGGGAGACTAGCGGGAAGCTCCTACAATGAGCAGTTCTTC. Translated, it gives CASSWGRLAGSSYNEQFF.

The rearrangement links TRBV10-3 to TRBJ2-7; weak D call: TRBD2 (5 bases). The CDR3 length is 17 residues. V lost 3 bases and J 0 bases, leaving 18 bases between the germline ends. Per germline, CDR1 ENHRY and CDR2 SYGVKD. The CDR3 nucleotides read TGTGCCATCAGTGACCCCGGACTCTCCGCGAGCTCCTACGAGCAGTACTTC. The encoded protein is CAISDPGLSASSYEQYF.

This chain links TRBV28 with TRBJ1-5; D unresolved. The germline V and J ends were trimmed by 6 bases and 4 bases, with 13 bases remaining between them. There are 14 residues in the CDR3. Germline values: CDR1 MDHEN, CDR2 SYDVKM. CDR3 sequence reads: CASRGVNQNQPQHF. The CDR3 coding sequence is TGTGCCAGCAGGGGAGTCAATCAAAATCAGCCCCAGCATTTT.

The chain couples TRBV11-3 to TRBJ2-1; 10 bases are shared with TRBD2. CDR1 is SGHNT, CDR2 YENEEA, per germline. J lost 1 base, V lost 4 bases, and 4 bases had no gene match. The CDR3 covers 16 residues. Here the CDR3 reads CASSSQAGGSYNEQFF. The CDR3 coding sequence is TGTGCCAGCAGCTCCCAAGCGGGAGGGTCCTACAATGAGCAGTTCTTC.

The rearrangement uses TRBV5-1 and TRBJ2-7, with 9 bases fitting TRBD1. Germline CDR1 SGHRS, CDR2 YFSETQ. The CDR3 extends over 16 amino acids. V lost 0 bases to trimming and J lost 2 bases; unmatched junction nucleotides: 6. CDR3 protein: CASSLGGTGTTYEQYF. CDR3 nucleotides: TGCGCCAGCAGCTTGGGGGGGACAGGGACCACCTACGAGCAGTACTTC.

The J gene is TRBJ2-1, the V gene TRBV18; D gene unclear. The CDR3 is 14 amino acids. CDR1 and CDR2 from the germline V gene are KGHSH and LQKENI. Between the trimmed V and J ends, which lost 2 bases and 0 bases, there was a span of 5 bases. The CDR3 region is CASSPSSSYNEQFF. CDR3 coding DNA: TGTGCCAGCTCACCATCGAGCTCCTACAATGAGCAGTTCTTC.

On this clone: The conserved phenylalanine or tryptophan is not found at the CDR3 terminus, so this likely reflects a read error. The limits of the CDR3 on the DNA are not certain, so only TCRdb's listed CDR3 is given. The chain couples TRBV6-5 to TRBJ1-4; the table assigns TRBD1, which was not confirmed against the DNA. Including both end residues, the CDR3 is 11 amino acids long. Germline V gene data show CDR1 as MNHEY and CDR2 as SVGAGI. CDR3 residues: CASSPTGTKVR.

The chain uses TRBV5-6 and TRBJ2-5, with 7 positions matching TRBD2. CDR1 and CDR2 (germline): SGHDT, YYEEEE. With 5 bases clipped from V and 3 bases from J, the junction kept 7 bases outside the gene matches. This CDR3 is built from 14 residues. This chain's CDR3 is CASRRGTNKETQYF. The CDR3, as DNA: TGTGCCAGCAGGCGGGGGACTAATAAAGAGACCCAGTACTTC.

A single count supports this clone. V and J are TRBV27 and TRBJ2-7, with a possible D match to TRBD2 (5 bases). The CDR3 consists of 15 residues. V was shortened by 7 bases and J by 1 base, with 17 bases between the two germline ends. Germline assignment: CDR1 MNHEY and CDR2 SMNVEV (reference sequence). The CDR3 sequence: CASTPTERVSYEQYF. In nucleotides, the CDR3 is TGTGCCAGCACCCCGACGGAGAGGGTTTCCTACGAGCAGTACTTC.

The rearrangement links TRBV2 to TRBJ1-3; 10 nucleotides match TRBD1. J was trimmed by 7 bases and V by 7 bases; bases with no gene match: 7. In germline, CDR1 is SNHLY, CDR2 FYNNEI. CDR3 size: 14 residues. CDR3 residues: CASIRDRGANTIYF. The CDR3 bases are TGTGCCAGCATCCGGGACAGGGGTGCTAACACCATATATTTT.

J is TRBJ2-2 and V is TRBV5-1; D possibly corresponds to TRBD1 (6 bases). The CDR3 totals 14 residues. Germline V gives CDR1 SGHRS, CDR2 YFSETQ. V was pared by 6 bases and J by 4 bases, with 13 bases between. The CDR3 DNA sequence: TGCGCCAGCAAAGAGACAGGCATCACCGGGGAGCTGTTTTTT. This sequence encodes CASKETGITGELFF.

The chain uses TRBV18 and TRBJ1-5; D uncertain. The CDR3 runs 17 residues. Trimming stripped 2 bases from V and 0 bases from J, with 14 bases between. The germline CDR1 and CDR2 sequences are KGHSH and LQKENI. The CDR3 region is CASSPSQWANSNQPQHF. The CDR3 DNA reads TGTGCCAGCTCACCATCACAGTGGGCTAATAGCAATCAGCCCCAGCATTTT.

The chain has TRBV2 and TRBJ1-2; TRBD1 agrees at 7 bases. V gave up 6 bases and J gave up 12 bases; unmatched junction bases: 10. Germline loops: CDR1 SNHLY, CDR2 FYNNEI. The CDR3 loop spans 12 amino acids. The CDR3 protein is CASSPPGQLNTF. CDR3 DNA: TGTGCCAGCAGCCCCCCGGGACAGCTCAACACCTTC.

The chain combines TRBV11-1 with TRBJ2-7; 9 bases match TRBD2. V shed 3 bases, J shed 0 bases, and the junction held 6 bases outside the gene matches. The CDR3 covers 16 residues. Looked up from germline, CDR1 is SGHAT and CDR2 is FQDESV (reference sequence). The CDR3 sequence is CASSFKREAHSYEQYF. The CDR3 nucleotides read TGTGCCAGCAGCTTTAAGCGGGAGGCCCACTCCTACGAGCAGTACTTC.

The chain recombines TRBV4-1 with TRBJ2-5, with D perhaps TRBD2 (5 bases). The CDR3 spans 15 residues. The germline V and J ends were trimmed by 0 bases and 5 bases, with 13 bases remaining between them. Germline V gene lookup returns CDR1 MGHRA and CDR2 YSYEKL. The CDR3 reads CASSQDPGLAETQYF. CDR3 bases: TGCGCCAGCAGCCAAGATCCGGGATTAGCGGAGACCCAGTACTTC.

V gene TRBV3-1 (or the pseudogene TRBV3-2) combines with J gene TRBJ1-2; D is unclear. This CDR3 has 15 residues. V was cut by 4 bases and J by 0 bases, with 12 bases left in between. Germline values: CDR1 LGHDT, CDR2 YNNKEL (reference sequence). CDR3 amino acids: CASSPPRKANYGYTF. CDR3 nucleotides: TGTGCCAGCAGCCCCCCGAGAAAAGCTAACTATGGCTACACCTTC.

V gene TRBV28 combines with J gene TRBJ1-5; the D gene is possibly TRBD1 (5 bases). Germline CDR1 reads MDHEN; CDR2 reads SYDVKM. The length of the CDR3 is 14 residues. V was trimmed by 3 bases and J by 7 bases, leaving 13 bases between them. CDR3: CASSFAQGWQPQHF. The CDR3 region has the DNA TGTGCCAGCAGTTTTGCCCAGGGTTGGCAGCCCCAGCATTTT.

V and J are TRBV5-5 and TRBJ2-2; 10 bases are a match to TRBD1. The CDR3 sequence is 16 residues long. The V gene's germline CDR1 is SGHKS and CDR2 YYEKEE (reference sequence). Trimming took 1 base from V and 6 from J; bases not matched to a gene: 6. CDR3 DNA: TGTGCCAGCAGCTTGCAGGGACAGGGGTTACCCGGGGAGCTGTTTTTT. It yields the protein CASSLQGQGLPGELFF.

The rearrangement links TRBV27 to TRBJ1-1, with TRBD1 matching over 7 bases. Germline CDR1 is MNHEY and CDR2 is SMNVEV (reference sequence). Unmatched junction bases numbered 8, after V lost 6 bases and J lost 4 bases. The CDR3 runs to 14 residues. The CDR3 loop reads CASSYVSGGTEAFF. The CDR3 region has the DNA TGTGCCAGCAGCTACGTCTCAGGGGGCACTGAAGCTTTCTTT.